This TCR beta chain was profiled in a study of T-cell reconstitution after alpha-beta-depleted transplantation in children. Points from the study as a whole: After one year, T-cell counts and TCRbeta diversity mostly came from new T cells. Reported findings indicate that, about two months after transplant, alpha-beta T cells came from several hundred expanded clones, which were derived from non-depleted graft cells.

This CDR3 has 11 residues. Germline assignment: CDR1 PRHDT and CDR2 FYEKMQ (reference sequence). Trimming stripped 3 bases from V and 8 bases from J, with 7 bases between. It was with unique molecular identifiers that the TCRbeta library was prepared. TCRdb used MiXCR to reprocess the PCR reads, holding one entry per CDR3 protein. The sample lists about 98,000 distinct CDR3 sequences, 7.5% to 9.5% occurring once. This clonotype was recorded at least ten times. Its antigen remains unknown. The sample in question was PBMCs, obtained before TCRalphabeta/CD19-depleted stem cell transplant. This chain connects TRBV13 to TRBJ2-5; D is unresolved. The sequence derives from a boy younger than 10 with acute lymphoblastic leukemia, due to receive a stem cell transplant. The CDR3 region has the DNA TGTGCCAGCAGCTTGGACGGAACCCAGTACTTC. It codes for CASSLDGTQYF.